This T cell receptor beta chain was recovered during a study of blood T cells in healthy people across ages. With a J-beta primer mix and a sample-barcoded 5' primer, a second PCR ran roughly 6 to 11 cycles. TCRdb re-analysed the 5' RACE reads in MiXCR, keeping a single row per CDR3 protein. This sample yields 1.2 million to 1.5 million distinct CDR3 sequences, of which roughly 59% are seen a single time; roughly 7% belongs to the top ten. Concerning this clonotype: Its cognate antigen is unknown.

V gave up 6 bases and J gave up 8 bases, with 16 bases separating them. The CDR3 has 13 residues. Germline assignment: CDR1 LGHNA and CDR2 YNFKEQ. General study points: The study regarded diversity estimates from one million T cells as underestimates. Getting older went along with TCR beta diversity per million T cells dropping roughly linearly.

V gene TRBV4-2 combines with J gene TRBJ1-2, with D possibly being TRBD1 (6 bases). The receptor comes from a man between 18 and 35 years old in good health. The sample taken for sequencing was blood. CDR3 in amino acids: CASSPGGGDGYTF. CDR3 in DNA: TGTGCCAGCAGTCCTGGAGGGGGGGACGGCTACACCTTC.